The source of this T cell receptor (beta chain) is a study of cytomegalovirus exposure and HLA in healthy donors. For the study at large: Within an early data release were around 87 million unique TCRs drawn from HLA-typed donors.

Study-wide results and limits: The investigators catalogued 164 TCR beta chains as cytomegalovirus-associated. Another analysis was done later, and it associated approximately 18,000 TCR beta sequences with HLA alleles at 0.05 false discovery rate.

The PCR used 60 Vbeta and 13 Jbeta primers. This table comes from immunoSEQ multiplex PCR, and its TCRdb copy is limited to in-frame clones, with some not included. The sample carries 150,000 to 200,000 clones, roughly 78% recorded once. There are 16 residues in the CDR3. Per germline, CDR1 SGHTS and CDR2 YDEGEE. V lost 2 bases and J lost 7; bases outside the gene matches: 12. A word on this clone: Its antigen is unknown.

This receptor was identified in a young woman in good health and CMV-seropositive. V and J are TRBV5-8 and TRBJ2-1; 7 nucleotides agree with TRBD2. Sample: PBMCs. The CDR3 here is CASSFTAGAGWNEQFF. The CDR3 DNA sequence: TGTGCCAGCAGCTTCACCGCGGGAGCGGGCTGGAATGAGCAGTTCTTC.